The 5 T cell receptor beta chains below all came from one sample that was sequenced in a study of blood T cell repertoires in COVID-19. Here immunoSEQ multiplex PCR was the method, and the copy in TCRdb shows in-frame clones only, minus some. The table records approximately 240,000 clones, 80% to 85% of them present only once. Sequencing used peripheral blood. Receptors originate from a woman aged 80 or over with active or convalescent COVID-19.

The chain is built from TRBV6-6 and TRBJ2-2; 9 nucleotides agree with TRBD1. Germline-derived CDR1 and CDR2 are MNHNY and SVGAGI (reference sequence). Unmatched junction bases numbered 6, after V lost 7 bases and J lost 3 bases. CDR3 length: 15 amino acids. CDR3 in amino acids: CASTRDRVDTGELFF. The CDR3 coding sequence is TGTGCCAGCACCCGGGACAGGGTAGACACCGGGGAGCTGTTTTTT.

The rearrangement links TRBV15 to TRBJ2-2; 7 bases align to TRBD1. CDR1 is LNHNV and CDR2 is YYDKDF in the germline V gene (reference sequence). The V and J ends lost 5 bases and 3 bases, in that order; junction bases with no gene match: 9. This CDR3 has 16 amino acids. CDR3 in DNA: TGTGCCACCAGCTACCAGACAGGGATAGACACCGGGGAGCTGTTTTTT. Amino acid sequence: CATSYQTGIDTGELFF.

For the CDR3, the DNA is TGTGCCAGCTCACCATTCTCTAGCGGGGGGGCGAATGAGCAGTTCTTC. As protein: CASSPFSSGGANEQFF. This chain joins TRBV18 and TRBJ2-1; 12 nucleotides agree with TRBD2. The germline V gene has CDR1 KGHSH and CDR2 LQKENI. Trimming took 2 bases from V and 7 from J; bases not matched to a gene: 6. The CDR3 is 16 residues long.

This clone was counted once. This rearrangement joins TRBV5-4 to TRBJ2-7, with 8 bases identical to TRBD2. With V trimmed by 7 bases and J by 3 bases, 9 bases remained unmatched. CDR1 SGHNT and CDR2 YYREEE come from the germline V gene (reference sequence). The CDR3 is made up of 14 amino acids. The CDR3 nucleotides are TGTGCCAGCCGAACAGCGGGAGATGACTACGAGCAGTACTTC. Amino acid sequence: CASRTAGDDYEQYF.

The rearrangement links TRBV19 to TRBJ2-3, with 8 bases matching TRBD2. CDR1 and CDR2 (germline): LNHDA, SQIVND (reference sequence). The V gene end was trimmed by 0 bases and the J gene end by 5 bases; junction bases not matched to a gene: 4. This CDR3 is built from 15 residues. The CDR3 nucleotides are TGTGCCAGTAGTATAGACAGCGGGAGTGGAGATACGCAGTATTTT. Translating it yields CASSIDSGSGDTQYF.